This T cell receptor beta chain appears in the sequencing data of a study of OX40 agonist ivuxolimab in advanced cancers. Turning to the overall study: The costimulatory receptor OX40 (CD134) was targeted by ivuxolimab, a fully human IgG2 agonistic monoclonal antibody. Intravenous ivuxolimab was administered to patients every 2 weeks at six dose levels: 0.01, 0.1, 0.3, 1.5, 3 and 10 mg/kg. Of the roughly 52 patients in dose escalation, around 20 had hepatocellular carcinoma, around 15 had melanoma, 9 had renal cell carcinoma and 9 had head and neck cancer. A male proportion of 70% to 90% and a mean age of approximately 58 years, ranging from about 20 to 80, were recorded for the dose-escalation cohort. Patients were allowed to have had prior anti-PD-1, anti-PD-L1 or anti-CTLA-4 therapy, and 40% to 45% of the dose-escalation patients had been treated with checkpoint inhibitors. Three dose-escalation patients achieved partial responses, one with hepatocellular carcinoma and two with cutaneous melanoma. The purpose of peripheral TCRbeta sequencing was to test whether ivuxolimab changed TCR sequence diversity and led to clonal T-cell expansion. The paper reports the monotherapy dose-escalation portion (N ≈ 50 patients) of the phase I ivuxolimab trial.

General study outcomes and caveats: At doses of 0.1 to 3.0 mg/kg, clonal expansion of both CD4+ and CD8+ blood T cells was observed from baseline to week 6. Low levels of normalized T-cell clonal expansion were also seen in some patients who did not respond. In the 0.1-3.0 mg/kg groups, partial responders were among the patients with the lowest normalized peripheral clonal expansion, particularly in CD8+ T cells. The antigen specificity of the peripheral T cells that underwent clonal expansion was not determined. After ivuxolimab, more expanded clones were found on average in CD8+ T cells than in CD4+ T cells.

To sequence the TCRbeta CDR3 region, genomic DNA was isolated from the sorted cells. TCRbeta CDR3 regions were sequenced using the immunoSEQ Assay. TCRdb obtained this table from immuneACCESS and retained in-frame rearrangements with V and J assigned. These tables miss some clones; where compared with another copy, unresolved V genes account for less than half of the shortfall, and the remainder is unexplained. In this sample the table shows approximately 80,000 clones, around 87% of which occur a single time. Just under 0.25% of the sample comes from the top ten. CDR1 LNHDA and CDR2 SQIVND were looked up in the germline V gene (reference sequence). Trimming removed 3 bases from V and 0 bases from J, leaving 9 bases between the germline ends. The CDR3 goes from the cysteine to the phenylalanine over 15 residues. This entry keeps only the CDR3 DNA: 45 bases, framed from base 1. With regard to this clone: Its antigen is unknown. No qualities accompany the bases; no much larger clone lies one base away.

Patients with a history of autoimmune disease or receiving systemic immunosuppression were excluded from the trial. Peripheral blood for TCR sequencing was collected from all dose cohorts at baseline, on cycle 4 day 1, and on cycle 7 day 1. Samples were obtained from an open-label, multicenter, first-in-human phase I dose-escalation trial of ivuxolimab. The trial enrolled adults with locally advanced or metastatic head and neck squamous cell, hepatocellular, melanoma or renal cell carcinoma. CD4+ and CD8+ T cells were sorted separately from peripheral blood before TCR sequencing. The TCR sequence derives from an adult with an advanced solid tumor such as melanoma, head and neck, liver or kidney cancer. The sequenced sample was CD4+ or CD8+ T cells sorted from blood, obtained in a trial of the OX40 agonist ivuxolimab. This chain joins TRBV19 to TRBJ2-1; the D segment cannot be called with confidence. The bases read TGTGCCAGTAGTATCCATCTTAGCTCCTACAATGAGCAGTTCTTC. Protein translation: CASSIHLSSYNEQFF.